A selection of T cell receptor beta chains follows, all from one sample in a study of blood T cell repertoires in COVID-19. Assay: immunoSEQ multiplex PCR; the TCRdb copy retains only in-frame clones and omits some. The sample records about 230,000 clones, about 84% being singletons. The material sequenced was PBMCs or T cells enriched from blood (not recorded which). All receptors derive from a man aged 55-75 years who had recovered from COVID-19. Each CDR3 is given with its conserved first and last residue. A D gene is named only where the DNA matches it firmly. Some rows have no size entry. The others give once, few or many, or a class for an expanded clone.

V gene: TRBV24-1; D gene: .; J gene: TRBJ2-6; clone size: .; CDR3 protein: CATSDPGSGANVLTF; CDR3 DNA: TGTGCCACCAGTGATCCAGGCTCTGGGGCCAACGTCCTGACTTTC
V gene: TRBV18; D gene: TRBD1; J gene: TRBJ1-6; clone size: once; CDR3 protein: CASSFRGQDSSYNSPLHF; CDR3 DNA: TGTGCCAGCTCATTCAGGGGACAGGATAGCTCCTATAATTCACCCCTCCACTTT
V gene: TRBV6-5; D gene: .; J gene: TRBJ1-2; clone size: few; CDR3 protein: CASSYNGIIGYTF; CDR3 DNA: TGTGCCAGCAGTTACAACGGGATTATAGGCTACACCTTC
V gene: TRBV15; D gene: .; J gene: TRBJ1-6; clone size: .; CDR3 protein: CATSTKGDSPLHF; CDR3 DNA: TGTGCCACCAGCACCAAGGGGGATTCACCCCTCCACTTT
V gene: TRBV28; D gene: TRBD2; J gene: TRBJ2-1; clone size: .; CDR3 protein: CASSSSSGGPYNEQFF; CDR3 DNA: TGTGCCAGCAGTTCTTCTAGCGGGGGGCCGTACAATGAGCAGTTCTTC
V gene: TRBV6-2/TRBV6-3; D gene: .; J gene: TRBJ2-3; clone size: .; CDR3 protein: CASSSSRLADTQYF; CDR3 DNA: TGTGCCAGCAGTAGTTCTAGACTTGCAGATACGCAGTATTTT
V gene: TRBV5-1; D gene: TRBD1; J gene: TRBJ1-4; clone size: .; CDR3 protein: CASSLGDRTTNEKLFF; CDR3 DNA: TGCGCCAGCAGCTTGGGGGACAGAACAACTAATGAAAAACTGTTTTTT
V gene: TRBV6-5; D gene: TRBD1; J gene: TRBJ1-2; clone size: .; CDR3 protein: CASSYQRTGGNYGYTF; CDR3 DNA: TGTGCCAGCAGTTACCAAAGGACAGGGGGCAACTATGGCTACACCTTC
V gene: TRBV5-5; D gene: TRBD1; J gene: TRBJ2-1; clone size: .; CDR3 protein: CASSLVPGQGKNEQFF; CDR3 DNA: TGTGCCAGCAGCCTAGTACCGGGACAGGGAAAGAATGAGCAGTTCTTC
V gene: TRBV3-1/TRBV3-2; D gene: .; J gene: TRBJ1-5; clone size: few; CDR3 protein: CASSQDCQGGQPQHF; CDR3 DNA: TGTGCCAGCAGCCAAGATTGTCAGGGTGGCCAGCCCCAGCATTTT
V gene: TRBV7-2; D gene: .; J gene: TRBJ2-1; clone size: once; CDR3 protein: CASSTRDEQFF; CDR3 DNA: TGTGCCAGCAGCACGAGAGATGAGCAGTTCTTC
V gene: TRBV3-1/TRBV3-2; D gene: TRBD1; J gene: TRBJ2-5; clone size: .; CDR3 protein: CASSLTGQGVGETQYF; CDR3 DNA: TGTGCCAGCAGCCTCACCGGACAGGGGGTCGGAGAGACCCAGTACTTC
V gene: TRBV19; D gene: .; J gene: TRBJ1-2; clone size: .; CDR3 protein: CASSIAVQGFYGYTF; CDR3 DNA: TGTGCCAGTAGTATAGCGGTCCAGGGGTTTTATGGCTACACCTTC
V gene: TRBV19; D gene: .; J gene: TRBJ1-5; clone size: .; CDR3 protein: CASSLRTHSNQPQHF; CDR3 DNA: TGTGCCAGTAGTCTTCGGACACATAGCAATCAGCCCCAGCATTTT
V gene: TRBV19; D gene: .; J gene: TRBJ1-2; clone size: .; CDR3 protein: CASSIGVVGGYGYTF; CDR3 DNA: TGTGCCAGTAGTATAGGAGTGGTCGGCGGCTATGGCTACACCTTC
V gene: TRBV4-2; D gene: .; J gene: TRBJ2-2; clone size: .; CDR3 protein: CASMAKTRNTGELFF; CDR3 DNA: TGTGCCAGCATGGCCAAGACAAGGAACACCGGGGAGCTGTTTTTT
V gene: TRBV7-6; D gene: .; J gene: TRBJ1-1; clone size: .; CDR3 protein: CASSPGRGLEAFF; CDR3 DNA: TGTGCCAGCAGCCCCGGCAGGGGCCTTGAAGCTTTCTTT
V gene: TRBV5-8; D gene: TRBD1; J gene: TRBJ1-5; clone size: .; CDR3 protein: CASSSRTGGKEPQHF; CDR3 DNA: TGTGCCAGCAGCTCTAGGACAGGGGGCAAGGAGCCCCAGCATTTT
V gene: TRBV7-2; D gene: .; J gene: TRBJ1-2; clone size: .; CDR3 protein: CASTPRGSTSGYTF; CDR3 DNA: TGTGCCAGCACTCCACGGGGGAGTACTTCAGGCTACACCTTC
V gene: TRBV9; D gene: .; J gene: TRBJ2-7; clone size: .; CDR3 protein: CASSQTPAPTYEQYF; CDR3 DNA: TGTGCCAGCAGCCAGACACCCGCCCCGACCTACGAGCAGTACTTC
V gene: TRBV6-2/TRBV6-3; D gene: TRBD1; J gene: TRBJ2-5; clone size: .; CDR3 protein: CASIPTGGPGETQYF; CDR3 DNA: TGTGCCAGCATCCCGACAGGGGGCCCTGGAGAGACCCAGTACTTC
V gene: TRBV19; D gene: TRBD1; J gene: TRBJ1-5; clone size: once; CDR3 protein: CASSSGQGVGQPQHF; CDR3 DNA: TGTGCCAGTAGTTCGGGACAGGGGGTCGGTCAGCCCCAGCATTTT
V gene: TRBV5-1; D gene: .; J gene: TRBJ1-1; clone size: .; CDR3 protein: CASSSRGENTEAFF; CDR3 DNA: TGCGCCAGCAGCTCGCGGGGGGAGAACACTGAAGCTTTCTTT
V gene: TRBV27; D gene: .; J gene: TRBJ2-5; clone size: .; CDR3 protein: CASSPPGILTQETQYF; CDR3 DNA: TGTGCCAGCAGTCCTCCGGGGATCCTCACCCAAGAGACCCAGTACTTC
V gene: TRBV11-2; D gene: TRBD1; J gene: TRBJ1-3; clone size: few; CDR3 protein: CASSPPGTANSGNTIYF; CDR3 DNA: TGTGCCAGCAGTCCCCCCGGGACAGCCAACTCTGGAAACACCATATATTTT
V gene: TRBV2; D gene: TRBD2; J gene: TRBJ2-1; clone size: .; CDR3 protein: CASRESSGGHNNEQFF; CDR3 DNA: TGTGCCAGCAGAGAATCGAGCGGGGGGCATAACAATGAGCAGTTCTTC
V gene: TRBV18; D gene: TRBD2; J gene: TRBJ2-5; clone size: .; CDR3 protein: CASSPWTGVTGGAKETQYF; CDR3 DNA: TGTGCCAGCTCACCATGGACGGGGGTAACGGGGGGTGCGAAAGAGACCCAGTACTTC
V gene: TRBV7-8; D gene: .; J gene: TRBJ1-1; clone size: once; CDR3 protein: CASSLAFGDKPLRAFF; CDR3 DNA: TGTGCCAGCAGCTTAGCGTTTGGGGACAAGCCTTTACGAGCTTTCTTT
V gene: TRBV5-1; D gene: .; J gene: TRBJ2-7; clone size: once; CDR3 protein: CASSLDHYEQYF; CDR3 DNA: TGCGCCAGCAGCTTGGATCATTACGAGCAGTACTTC
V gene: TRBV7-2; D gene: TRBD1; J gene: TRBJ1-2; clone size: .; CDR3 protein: CASNQQTGVGGYTF; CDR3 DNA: TGTGCCAGCAATCAACAGACAGGGGTAGGGGGCTACACCTTC
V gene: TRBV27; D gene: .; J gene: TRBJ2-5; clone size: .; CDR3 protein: CASSFLGAEQETQYF; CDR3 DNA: TGTGCCAGCAGTTTCTTAGGAGCGGAGCAAGAGACCCAGTACTTC
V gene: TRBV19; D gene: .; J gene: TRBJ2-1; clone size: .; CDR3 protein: CAIRAGGATNEQFF; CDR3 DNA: TGTGCCATCCGGGCCGGGGGTGCCACTAATGAGCAGTTCTTC
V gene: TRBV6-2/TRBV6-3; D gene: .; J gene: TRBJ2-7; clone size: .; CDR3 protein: CASSPTGFKNYEQYF; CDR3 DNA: TGTGCCAGCAGTCCGACGGGATTCAAGAACTACGAGCAGTACTTC
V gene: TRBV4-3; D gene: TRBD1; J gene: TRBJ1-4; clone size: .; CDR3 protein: CASSQRTGKEKLFF; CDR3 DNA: TGCGCCAGCAGTCAGAGGACAGGGAAGGAAAAACTGTTTTTT
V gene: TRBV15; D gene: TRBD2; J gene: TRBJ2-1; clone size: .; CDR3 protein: CATSRYRAGGLNNEQFF; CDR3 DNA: TGTGCCACCAGCAGATATAGAGCGGGGGGGCTGAACAATGAGCAGTTCTTC
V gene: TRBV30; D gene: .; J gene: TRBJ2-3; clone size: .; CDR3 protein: CAWSYRGGLTDTQYF; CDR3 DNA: TGTGCCTGGAGTTACAGGGGAGGACTCACAGATACGCAGTATTTT
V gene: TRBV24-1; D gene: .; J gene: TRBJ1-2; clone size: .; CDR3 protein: CATSGAGPNYGYTF; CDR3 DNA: TGTGCCACCAGTGGGGCAGGGCCGAACTATGGCTACACCTTC
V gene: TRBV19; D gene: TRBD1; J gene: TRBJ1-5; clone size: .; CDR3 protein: CASSRTGGQPQHF; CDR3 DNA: TGTGCCAGTAGTAGGACAGGGGGTCAGCCCCAGCATTTT
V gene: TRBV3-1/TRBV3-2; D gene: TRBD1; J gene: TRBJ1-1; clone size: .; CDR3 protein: CASSEPGQGLNTEAFF; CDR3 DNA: TGTGCCAGCAGCGAACCGGGACAGGGGTTGAACACTGAAGCTTTCTTT
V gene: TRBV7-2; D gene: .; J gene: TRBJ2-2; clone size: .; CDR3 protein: CASSLRGSGELFF; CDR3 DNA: TGTGCCAGCAGCCTTAGGGGGTCTGGGGAGCTGTTTTTT
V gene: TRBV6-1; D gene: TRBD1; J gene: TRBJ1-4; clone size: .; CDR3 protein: CASSETGNQNEKLFF; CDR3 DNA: TGTGCCAGCAGTGAGACAGGGAACCAAAATGAAAAACTGTTTTTT
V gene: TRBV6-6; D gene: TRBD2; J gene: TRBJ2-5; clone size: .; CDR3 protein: CASSSAGAETQYF; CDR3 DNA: TGTGCCAGCAGTTCAGCGGGGGCAGAGACCCAGTACTTC
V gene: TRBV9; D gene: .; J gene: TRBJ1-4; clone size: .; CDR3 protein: CASSAQGVGNEKLFF; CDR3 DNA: TGTGCCAGCAGCGCCCAGGGTGTTGGTAATGAAAAACTGTTTTTT
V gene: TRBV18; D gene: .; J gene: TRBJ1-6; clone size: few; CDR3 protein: CASSSQGGSYNSPLHF; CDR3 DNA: TGTGCCAGCTCATCACAAGGGGGATCCTATAATTCACCCCTCCACTTT
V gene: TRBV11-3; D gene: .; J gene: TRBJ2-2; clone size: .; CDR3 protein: CASSEDGAGELFF; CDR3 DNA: TGTGCCAGCAGCGAAGACGGGGCCGGGGAGCTGTTTTTT